This T cell receptor (beta chain) is drawn from a study of cytomegalovirus exposure and HLA in healthy donors. Whole-study results and caveats: Specificity of a few CMV-associated chains for CMV antigens was verified in vitro. Highest at DRB1 and lowest at HLA-C, TCR association rates differed among HLA loci in a later analysis. One variant, a missense change in DCLRE1C, was linked in a later analysis to TCR beta V- and J-gene trimming. The authors enumerated 150 to 200 TCR beta chains as linked to cytomegalovirus.

About this clone itself: What it recognizes is unknown.

The PCR had 60 Vbeta and 13 Jbeta primers. The protocol was immunoSEQ multiplex PCR, while the TCRdb copy is restricted to in-frame clones and leaves out a portion. The data show 110,000 to 150,000 clones, approximately 82% seen once. Germline loops: CDR1 SGHAT, CDR2 FQDESV (reference sequence). V lost 2 bases, J lost 4 bases, and 4 bases stayed unmatched. The CDR3 runs 15 residues. The chain recombines TRBV11-1 with TRBJ2-1; 8 nucleotides line up with TRBD1. Specimen: PBMCs. The TCR originated in a middle-aged woman in good health and CMV-seronegative. The DNA of the CDR3 is TGTGCCAGCAGCTTATCAGGGGGCGGTTACAATGAGCAGTTCTTC. Its protein product is CASSLSGGGYNEQFF.